The subject of this entry is one TCR beta chain. This clonotype was counted between two and nine times. The antigen this receptor binds is unknown. Base qualities are missing; no much larger clone stands one base away. The data are from a study of T cell repertoires in breast cancer (dated by TCRdb to 2016 to 2017). For the wider study: Tumors, lymph nodes and peripheral blood lymphocytes from breast cancer patients were profiled in the study, along with peripheral blood from healthy control donors. The majority of the approximately 21 patient tumors analyzed for shared TCRs were ER+/PR+. Controls included nine healthy donors of an age range similar to the patients. Sequencing yielded on average approximately 500,000 sequences per sample and around 10 reads per input cell. The study reasoned that TCRs shared between breast cancer patients would target shared antigens, given breast cancer's low mutational burden and rare common mutations. Tumors and tumor-involved lymph nodes were minced, digested with Liberase and DNase, and then passed through 70-um and 40-um filters. Tumor-free lymph nodes were processed without enzymatic digestion, and blood samples were separated by Ficoll.

The library was generated by emulsion pairing. Unpaired genes were suppressed by a second nested PCR containing blocking oligos, after which a third nested PCR added Illumina adaptors and barcodes. Each emulsion RT-PCR master mix contained roughly 4,500-270,000 T cells, with C-region, Stepout and V-region primers. The Micellula Emulsion and Purification Kit was used to generate emulsions, and Qiagen OneStep RT-PCR reagents were used for RT-PCR. Pooled libraries were sequenced with paired-end 2 x 250 reads on an Illumina MiSeq. Processing in the source paper ran as follows. Read pairs were joined in Galaxy and clipped at the engineered overlap into separate alpha and beta files; unclipped reads were discarded. Alpha-beta pairs were assigned with CompleteTCR, a MiTCR-based pipeline that links chains sharing read cluster identifiers using an R script. TCR sequences that were observed only once, representing about 1-3.1%, were removed as potential sequencing errors. TCRdb took the public reads, trimmed them with fastp at Q25, ran MiXCR for clone calling and kept in-frame beta chains. Rows merge per CDR3 protein into single entries with the most common DNA and genes. TCRdb assigned the V and J calls; the authors' analysis was not used. The table for this sample lists nearly 40,000 distinct CDR3 sequences; roughly 44% of them were counted only once. The top ten hold about 60% of the sample.

Via the germline V gene, CDR1 is SGHTA and CDR2 FQGTGA. From cysteine to phenylalanine, the CDR3 is 13 amino acids long. The read is trimmed to its CDR3 DNA, 39 bases read in frame from base 1. At the junction V is shortened by 3 bases and J by 3 bases, with 8 bases in between. Paired alpha-beta TCRs of CD8+ T cells were analyzed using an expanded emulsion RT-PCR method with primers for all TCR V genes. Before emulsion RT-PCR, CD8+ T cells were isolated using a CD8 positive selection kit and then incubated overnight in 8.5 to 10 IU/mL IL-2. Results the study describes overall, beyond this receptor: Because transcript abundance and primer differences skewed clone recovery, emulsion RT-PCR was regarded as qualitative rather than quantitative. Discarding singleton TCRs and sampling only part of each tumor may have missed genuine antitumor clones. Shared TCRs were encoded by various nucleotide sequences, which suggests selection and expansion based on antigen. About fourfold more TCRs were shared with matched tumor repertoires by tumor-involved sentinel lymph nodes than by tumor-free nodes (7.7% versus 2%). Approximately 19 TCR pairs were shared across seven or more patient tumors and rarely found in control blood, suggesting possible tumor specificity. TRBV7 predominated among shared TCRs, which may reflect tumor recognition or a mispriming bias from eight TRBV7 primers.

The source of this sequence is a pool of human donors with breast cancer or a healthy control (not recorded which). The specimen was CD8+ T cells. This chain joins TRBV7-3 to TRBJ1-1, with no confidently assigned D gene. Here the CDR3 is given as CASSFRLDTEAFF. The DNA sequence is as follows: TGTGCCAGCAGCTTCCGGTTAGACACTGAAGCTTTCTTT.